These 5 T cell receptor beta chains came from one sample sequenced in a study of blood T cell repertoires in COVID-19. Only in-frame clones appear in the TCRdb table, and some are missing; sequencing was by immunoSEQ multiplex PCR. The top ten hold around 11% of the sample, which has about 190,000 clones, approximately 79% seen once. Sequenced material: peripheral blood. The receptors were gathered from a woman between 45 and 65 years old with acute or convalescent COVID-19.

Only one count was recorded for this clone. V and J are TRBV15 and TRBJ1-3; D is undetermined. This CDR3 spans 15 amino acids. Trimming took off 5 bases at V and 0 bases at J, with 11 bases between the two ends. Germline assignment: CDR1 LNHNV and CDR2 YYDKDF (reference sequence). The CDR3 region is CATSLNGYSGNTIYF. CDR3 DNA sequence: TGTGCCACCAGCCTGAACGGTTACTCTGGAAACACCATATATTTT.

The V call is TRBV11-2, the J call TRBJ1-1; D is undetermined. The CDR3 is made up of 15 amino acids. V was pared by 5 bases and J by 6 bases, with 19 bases between. Per the germline V gene, CDR1 is SGHAT and CDR2 is FQNNGV. Here the CDR3 reads CASSPNPGRKAEAFF. CDR3 nucleotides: TGTGCCAGCAGCCCCAACCCCGGCAGGAAGGCTGAAGCTTTCTTT. Full variable domain (missing parts from reference TRBV11-2 and TRBJ1-1): EAGVAQSPRYKIIEKRQSVAFWCNPISGHATLYWYQQILGQGPKLLIQFQNNGVVDDSQLPKDRFSAERLKGVDSTLKIQPAKLEDSAVYLCASSPNPGRKAEAFFGQGTRLTVV.

The chain employs TRBV5-6 and TRBJ1-5; no definite D call. The CDR3 contains 13 residues. V was pared by 3 bases and J by 2 bases, with 6 bases between. Per germline, CDR1 SGHDT and CDR2 YYEEEE. CDR3 sequence reads: CASSSFGNQPQHF. The CDR3 nucleotides read TGTGCCAGCAGCTCGTTTGGCAATCAGCCCCAGCATTTT.

The chain employs TRBV27 and TRBJ1-6; 7 bases fit TRBD1. Germline V CDR1 and CDR2: MNHEY, SMNVEV (reference sequence). V lost 6 bases and J lost 7; bases outside the gene matches: 9. This CDR3 has 15 residues. The CDR3 region has the DNA TGTGCCAGCAGATACAGGGGAAGAGAGAATTCACCCCTCCACTTT. It yields the protein CASRYRGRENSPLHF.

The DNA for the CDR3 is TGCAGCGTTGCTGGGACTAGCGGGAGAATCCCAGATACGCAGTATTTT. This translates into CSVAGTSGRIPDTQYF. The V and J genes are TRBV29-1 and TRBJ2-3; TRBD2 aligns across 14 bases. Unmatched junction bases numbered 7, after V lost 4 bases and J lost 4 bases. CDR3 length equals 16 residues. CDR1 and CDR2 from the germline V gene are SQVTM and ANQGSEA.